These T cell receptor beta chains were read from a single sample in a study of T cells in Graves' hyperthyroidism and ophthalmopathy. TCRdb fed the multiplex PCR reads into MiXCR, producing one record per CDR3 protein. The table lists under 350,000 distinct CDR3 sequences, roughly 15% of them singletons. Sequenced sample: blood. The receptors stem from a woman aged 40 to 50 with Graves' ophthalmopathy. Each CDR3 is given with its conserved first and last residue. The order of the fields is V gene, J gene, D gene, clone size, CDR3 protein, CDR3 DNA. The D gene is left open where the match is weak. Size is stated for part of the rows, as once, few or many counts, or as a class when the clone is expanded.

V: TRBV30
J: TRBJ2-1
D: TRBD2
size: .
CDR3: CAWSHPGLDYNEQFF
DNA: TGTGCCTGGAGTCATCCGGGACTAGATTACAATGAGCAGTTCTTC

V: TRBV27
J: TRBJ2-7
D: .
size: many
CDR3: CASSFLSTKDEQYF
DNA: TGTGCCAGCAGTTTTCTATCAACTAAGGACGAGCAGTACTTC

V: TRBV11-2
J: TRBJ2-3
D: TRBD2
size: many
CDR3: CASSLVAGGPDTQYF
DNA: TGTGCCAGCAGCTTAGTGGCGGGAGGGCCAGATACGCAGTATTTT

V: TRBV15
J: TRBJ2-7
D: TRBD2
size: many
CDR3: CATSRTQGLAGGPRYEQYF
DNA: TGTGCCACCAGCAGAACCCAGGGACTAGCGGGAGGGCCACGCTACGAGCAGTACTTC

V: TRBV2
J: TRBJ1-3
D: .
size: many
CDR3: CASRRGGTIYF
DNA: TGTGCCAGCAGGAGGGGCGGTACCATATATTTT

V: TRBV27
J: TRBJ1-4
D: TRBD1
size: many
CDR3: CASSLSRQGYEKLFF
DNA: TGTGCCAGCAGTTTATCGAGACAGGGGTATGAAAAACTGTTTTTT

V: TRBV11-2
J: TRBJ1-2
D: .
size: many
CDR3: CASSSSGDWGYTF
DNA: TGTGCCAGCAGCTCATCAGGGGATTGGGGCTACACCTTC

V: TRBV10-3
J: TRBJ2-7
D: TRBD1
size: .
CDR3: CAISAPGQGVHEQYF
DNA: TGTGCCATCAGTGCGCCGGGACAGGGGGTCCACGAGCAGTACTTC

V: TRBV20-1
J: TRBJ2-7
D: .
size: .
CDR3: CSAREGSGGREQYF
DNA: TGCAGTGCTAGAGAGGGGTCTGGGGGACGCGAGCAGTACTTC

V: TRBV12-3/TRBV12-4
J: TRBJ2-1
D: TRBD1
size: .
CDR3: CASKADRSSYNEQFF
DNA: TGTGCCAGCAAAGCGGACAGGAGCTCCTACAATGAGCAGTTCTTC